This TCR beta chain originates from a study of cytomegalovirus exposure and HLA in healthy donors. Whole-study findings and limits: No immune exposure information besides CMV serostatus was available. TCR beta chain V- and J-gene trimming was linked, in a later analysis, to a missense variant in DCLRE1C.

The PCR used 60 Vbeta and 13 Jbeta primers. Libraries were prepared by immunoSEQ multiplex PCR; TCRdb keeps only in-frame clonotypes and omits some of them. The top ten clones hold around a sixth of a sample with about 200,000 clones, about 80% of them seen once. Trimming shortened V by 0 bases and J by 4 bases, and 12 bases separated the two germline ends. There are 15 residues in the CDR3. Germline V lookup: CDR1 MGHRA, CDR2 YSYEKL. This clone was seen once. Its cognate antigen is unknown. Donors had nominal health at sampling but likely had unrecorded immune exposures. Sequencing used PBMCs. The source of this sequence is a middle-aged man in good health and CMV-seronegative. This rearrangement joins TRBV4-1 to TRBJ1-2; maybe TRBD1 (6 bases). CDR3 nucleotides: TGCGCCAGCAGCCAAGATCTGGGGGGGCCCTATGGCTACACCTTC. Protein product: CASSQDLGGPYGYTF.